This TCR beta chain came from a study of shared clonotypes between healthy human individuals. Trimming took 0 bases from V and 1 from J; bases not matched to a gene: 6. Germline values: CDR1 MNHEY, CDR2 SMNVEV (reference sequence). The CDR3 covers 17 residues. Sequencing used immunoSEQ multiplex PCR; TCRdb keeps in-frame clones, though not all of them. The table shows 1.5 million to 2.5 million clones, with about 95% occurring only once. CD45RO negativity and positive selection for CCR7 defined naive CD8 cells, a population that excluded terminally differentiated effector memory CD45RA+ cells. With regard to this clone: Other nucleotide sequences in the sample specify the same CDR3.

This chain joins TRBV27 and TRBJ2-7, with 10 bases aligning to TRBD1. The source is a man younger than 35 in good health. Material: naive CD8+ T cells sorted from blood. CDR3 sequence reads: CASSLSVGDRGSYEQYF. The CDR3 DNA reads TGTGCCAGCAGTTTATCGGTGGGGGACAGGGGTTCCTACGAGCAGTACTTC.